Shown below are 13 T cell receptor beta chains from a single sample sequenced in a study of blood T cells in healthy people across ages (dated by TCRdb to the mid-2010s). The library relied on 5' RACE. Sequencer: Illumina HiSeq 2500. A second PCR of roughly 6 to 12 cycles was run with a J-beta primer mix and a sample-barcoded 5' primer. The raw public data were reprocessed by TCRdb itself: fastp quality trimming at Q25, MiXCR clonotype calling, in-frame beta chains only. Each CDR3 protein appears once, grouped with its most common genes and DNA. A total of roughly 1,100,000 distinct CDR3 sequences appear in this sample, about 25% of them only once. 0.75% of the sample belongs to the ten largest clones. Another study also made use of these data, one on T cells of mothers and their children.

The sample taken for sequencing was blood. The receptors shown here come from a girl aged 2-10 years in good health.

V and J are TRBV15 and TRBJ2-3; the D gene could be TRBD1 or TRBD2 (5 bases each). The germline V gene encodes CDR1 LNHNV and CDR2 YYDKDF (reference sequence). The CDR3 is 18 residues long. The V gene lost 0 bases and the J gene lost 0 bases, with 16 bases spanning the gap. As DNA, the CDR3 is TGTGCCACCAGCAGAGACCCCAACTGGGACGATAGCACAGATACGCAGTATTTT. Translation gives CATSRDPNWDDSTDTQYF.

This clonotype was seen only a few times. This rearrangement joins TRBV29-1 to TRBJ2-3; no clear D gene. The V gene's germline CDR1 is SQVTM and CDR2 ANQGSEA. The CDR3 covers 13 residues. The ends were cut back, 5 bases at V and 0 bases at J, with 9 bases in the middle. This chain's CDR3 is CSVTITSTDTQYF. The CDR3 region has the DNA TGCAGCGTTACCATAACTAGCACAGATACGCAGTATTTT.

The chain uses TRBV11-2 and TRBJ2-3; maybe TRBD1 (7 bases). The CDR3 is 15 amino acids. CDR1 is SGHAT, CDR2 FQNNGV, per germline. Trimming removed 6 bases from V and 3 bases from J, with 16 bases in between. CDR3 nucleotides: TGTGCCAGCAGTCCACAGGGGCGGGGTACAGATACGCAGTATTTT. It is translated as CASSPQGRGTDTQYF. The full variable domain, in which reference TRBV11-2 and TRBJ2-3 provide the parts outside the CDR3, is EAGVAQSPRYKIIEKRQSVAFWCNPISGHATLYWYQQILGQGPKLLIQFQNNGVVDDSQLPKDRFSAERLKGVDSTLKIQPAKLEDSAVYLCASSPQGRGTDTQYFGPGTRLTVL.

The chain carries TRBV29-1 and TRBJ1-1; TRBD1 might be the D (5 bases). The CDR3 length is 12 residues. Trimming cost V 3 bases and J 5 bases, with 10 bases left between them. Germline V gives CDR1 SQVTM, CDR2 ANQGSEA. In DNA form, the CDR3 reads TGCAGCGTTGAGGGGCATGGGACTGAAGCTTTCTTT. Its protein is CSVEGHGTEAFF. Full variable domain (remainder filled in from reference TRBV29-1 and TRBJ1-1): SAVISQKPSRDICQRGTSLTIQCQVDSQVTMMFWYRQQPGQSLTLIATANQGSEATYESGFVIDKFPISRPNLTFSTLTVSNMSPEDSSIYLCSVEGHGTEAFFGQGTRLTVV.

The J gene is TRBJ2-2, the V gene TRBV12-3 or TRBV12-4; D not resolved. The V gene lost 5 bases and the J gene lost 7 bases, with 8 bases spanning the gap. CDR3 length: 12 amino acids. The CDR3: CASSLTIGELFF. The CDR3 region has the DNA TGTGCCAGCAGTCTAACTATCGGGGAGCTGTTTTTT.

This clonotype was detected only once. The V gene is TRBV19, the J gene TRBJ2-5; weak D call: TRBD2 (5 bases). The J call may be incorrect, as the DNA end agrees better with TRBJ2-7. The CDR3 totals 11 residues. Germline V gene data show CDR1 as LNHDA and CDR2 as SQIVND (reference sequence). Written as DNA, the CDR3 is TGTGCCGTCTCGTCGGGGAACGAGCAGTACTTC. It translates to CAVSSGNEQYF.

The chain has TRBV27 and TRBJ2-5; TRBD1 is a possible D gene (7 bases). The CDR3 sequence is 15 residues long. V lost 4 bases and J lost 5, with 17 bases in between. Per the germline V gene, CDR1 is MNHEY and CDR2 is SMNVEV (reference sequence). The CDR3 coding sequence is TGTGCCAGCAGTTCCAGACTAGGGGGCCGGGAGACCCAGTACTTC. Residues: CASSSRLGGRETQYF.

The CDR3 DNA reads as TGTGCCAGCAGTTATGACCCTCGCGGGCACTCTGGGGCCAACGTCCTGACTTTC. The encoded protein is CASSYDPRGHSGANVLTF. This sequence joins TRBV6-5 and TRBJ2-6; maybe TRBD2 (5 bases). CDR3 size: 18 residues. Per the germline V gene, CDR1 is MNHEY and CDR2 is SVGAGI. Trimming took off 3 bases at V and 0 bases at J, with 15 bases between the two ends.

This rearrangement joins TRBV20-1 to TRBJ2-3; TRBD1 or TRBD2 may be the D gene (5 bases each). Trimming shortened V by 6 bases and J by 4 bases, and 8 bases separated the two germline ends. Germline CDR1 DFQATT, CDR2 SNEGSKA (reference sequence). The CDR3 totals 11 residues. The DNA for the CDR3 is TGCAGTGCCGGGACCGCAGATACGCAGTATTTT. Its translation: CSAGTADTQYF.

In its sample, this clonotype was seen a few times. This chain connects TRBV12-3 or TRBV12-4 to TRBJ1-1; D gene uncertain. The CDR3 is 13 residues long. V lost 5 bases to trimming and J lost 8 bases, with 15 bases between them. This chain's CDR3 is CASSPSKTAEAFF. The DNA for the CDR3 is TGTGCCAGCAGTCCATCGAAAACGGCCGAAGCTTTCTTT.

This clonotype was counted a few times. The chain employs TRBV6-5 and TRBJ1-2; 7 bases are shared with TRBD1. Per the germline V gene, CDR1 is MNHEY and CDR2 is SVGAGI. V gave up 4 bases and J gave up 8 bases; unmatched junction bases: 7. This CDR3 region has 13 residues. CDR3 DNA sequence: TGTGCCAGCAGTTTAGGGGGCGCGGAAGGCTACACCTTC. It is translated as CASSLGGAEGYTF.

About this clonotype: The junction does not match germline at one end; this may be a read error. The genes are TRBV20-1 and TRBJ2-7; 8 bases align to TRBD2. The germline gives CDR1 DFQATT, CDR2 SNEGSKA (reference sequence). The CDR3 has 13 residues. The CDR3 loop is CSASGGADYEQHF. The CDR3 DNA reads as TGCAGTGCTAGCGGGGGGGCCGACTACGAGCAGCACTTC.

CDR3 coding DNA: TGTGCCAGCAGTTCCGACAGTAGTAGCCAAGAGACCCAGTACTTC. Protein product: CASSSDSSSQETQYF. This rearrangement joins TRBV28 to TRBJ2-5; tentative D call: TRBD1 (5 bases). V lost 4 bases to trimming and J lost 1 base, with 13 bases between them. From germline, CDR1 is MDHEN and CDR2 SYDVKM. The CDR3 extends over 15 amino acids.